This T cell receptor (beta chain) stems from a study of blood T cells in healthy people across ages. Details on this clonotype: The target antigen is unknown. One end of the junction varies from germline; a read error may be responsible.

Then a second PCR, running roughly 7 to 11 cycles, was carried out with a sample-barcoded 5' primer and a J-beta primer mix. Carrying 12 random nucleotides, a template-switch adaptor labeled each individual cDNA molecule. One entry per CDR3 protein, called by TCRdb with MiXCR from the 5' RACE reads. The table has about 970,000 distinct CDR3 sequences, roughly half seen once. Regarding the study as a whole: In long-lived donors, naive CD4+ cell counts and diversity exceeded those of aged donors. It was not possible, with unsorted PBMCs, to conclusively compare naive and antigen-experienced cells.

Germline loops: CDR1 WNHNN, CDR2 SYGVQD (reference sequence). The CDR3 has 12 amino acids. V and J are TRBV10-1 and TRBJ2-7; tentative D call: TRBD2 (5 bases). Material: blood. The TCR sequence derives from a woman between 55 and 75 years old in good health. The CDR3 region is CTSGHEAYEQYF. The CDR3 DNA follows: TGCACCAGCGGCCACGAGGCCTACGAGCAGTACTTC.